What follows are 20 T cell receptor beta chains derived from one specimen sequenced in a study of blood T cell repertoires in COVID-19. Using immunoSEQ multiplex PCR, the repertoire was profiled, and TCRdb retains in-frame clones only, with some absent. The sample includes more than 150,000 clones, 70% to 90% seen only once; the top ten take roughly 8.2%. Material: peripheral blood. These receptors were obtained from a man aged 55 to 70 with acute or convalescent COVID-19.

The CDR3 sequence: CSVEAGVAGGSQETQYF. In DNA form, the CDR3 reads TGCAGCGTTGAAGCGGGCGTGGCAGGGGGTTCCCAAGAGACCCAGTACTTC. The V call is TRBV29-1, the J call TRBJ2-5; the match to TRBD1 covers 7 bases. Trimming at V came to 1 base and at J to 1 base, leaving 12 bases not matched to a gene. The CDR3 is 17 residues long. Germline assignment: CDR1 SQVTM and CDR2 ANQGSEA. Full variable domain (rest looked up from reference TRBV29-1 and TRBJ2-5): SAVISQKPSRDICQRGTSLTIQCQVDSQVTMMFWYRQQPGQSLTLIATANQGSEATYESGFVIDKFPISRPNLTFSTLTVSNMSPEDSSIYLCSVEAGVAGGSQETQYFGPGTRLLVL.

J is TRBJ1-2 and V is TRBV13, with TRBD1 matching 8 bases. V lost 5 bases, J lost 4 bases, and 9 bases stayed unmatched. CDR3 length equals 15 residues. From germline, CDR1 is PRHDT and CDR2 FYEKMQ (reference sequence). CDR3 nucleotides: TGTGCCAGCAGCCCCTCAGGGGGCGGACTCTATGGCTACACCTTC. Protein sequence: CASSPSGGGLYGYTF.

This clone was picked up one time. The J gene is TRBJ1-1, the V gene TRBV5-1; D gene ambiguous. The CDR3 runs to 14 residues. Germline CDR1 and CDR2: SGHRS and YFSETQ. V lost 4 bases and J 0 bases, leaving 10 bases between the germline ends. The CDR3 reads CASSATSMNTEAFF. CDR3 nucleotide sequence: TGCGCCAGCAGCGCGACAAGCATGAACACTGAAGCTTTCTTT.

This chain's CDR3 is CASSLTVQGSGANVLTF. In DNA form, the CDR3 reads TGCGCCAGCAGCTTGACAGTACAGGGTTCTGGGGCCAACGTCCTGACTTTC. This sequence joins TRBV5-1 and TRBJ2-6; D perhaps matches TRBD1 (6 bases). From germline, CDR1 is SGHRS and CDR2 YFSETQ. The CDR3 consists of 17 residues. Trimming cost V 1 base and J 1 base, with 12 bases left between them.

The CDR3, as DNA: TGCGCCAGCAGCCAAGACCGGGAGGGCACAGATACGCAGTATTTT. This encodes CASSQDREGTDTQYF. V usage is TRBV4-1 and J usage is TRBJ2-3, with 7 positions matching TRBD2. Per germline, CDR1 MGHRA and CDR2 YSYEKL. The CDR3 consists of 15 residues. With 0 bases clipped from V and 1 base from J, the junction kept 1 base outside the gene matches.

The CDR3 protein is CASTQEGGRNQPQHF. CDR3 DNA sequence: TGTGCCAGCACTCAAGAGGGTGGGCGCAATCAGCCCCAGCATTTT. The chain uses TRBV7-2 and TRBJ1-5; D is undetermined. The V gene's germline CDR1 is SGHTA and CDR2 FQGNSA. Between the trimmed V and J ends, which lost 7 bases and 2 bases, there was a span of 15 bases. This CDR3 region has 15 residues.

The chain combines TRBV29-1 with TRBJ2-7, with TRBD2 matching 10 bases. The V segment lost 1 base and the J segment 4 bases; nucleotides outside the gene matches: 19. The CDR3 sequence is 19 residues long. CDR1 is SQVTM, CDR2 ANQGSEA, per germline. DNA for the CDR3: TGCAGCGTTGAAGGGGTACTAGCGGGAAGGTCAACTACGAGGTACGAGCAGTACTTC. Encoded protein: CSVEGVLAGRSTTRYEQYF.

The gene calls are TRBV19 and TRBJ2-1; TRBD2 agrees at 12 bases. Germline CDR1 and CDR2: LNHDA and SQIVND (reference sequence). The length of the CDR3 is 15 residues. Trimming removed 7 bases from V and 7 bases from J; junction bases left unmatched: 8. The CDR3 DNA is TGTGCCAGTAACAAACTAGCGGGAGGCAATAATGAGCAGTTCTTC. Its protein product is CASNKLAGGNNEQFF.

The V call is TRBV2, the J call TRBJ2-5; tentatively, D is TRBD1 (6 bases). Germline CDR1 reads SNHLY; CDR2 reads FYNNEI. The CDR3 has 12 amino acids. V lost 10 bases and J lost 0, with 9 bases in between. CDR3: CATTGNQETQYF. DNA of the CDR3: TGTGCCACCACAGGGAACCAAGAGACCCAGTACTTC.

This chain connects TRBV28 to TRBJ1-2; D is perhaps TRBD1 (5 bases). Trimming removed 6 bases from V and 4 bases from J, with 15 bases in between. Germline-derived CDR1 and CDR2 are MDHEN and SYDVKM. This CDR3 region has 14 residues. CDR3 nucleotides: TGTGCCAGCAGAACGAGTATAGGGGCCTATGGCTACACCTTC. Translated: CASRTSIGAYGYTF.

This clone was found a few times. The CDR3 bases are TGTGCCAGCAGCTTCGGACTAGCGGGGGCCGCCCAGTACTTC. Translating it yields CASSFGLAGAAQYF. This chain joins TRBV7-8 and TRBJ2-5; 13 bases align to TRBD2. Germline-derived CDR1 and CDR2 are SGHVS and FQNEAQ. There are 14 residues in the CDR3. V lost 3 bases, J lost 9 bases, and 4 bases stayed unmatched.

Only one count was recorded for this clone. The chain joins TRBV28 to TRBJ2-7; D call uncertain. CDR3 length: 13 residues. The germline V and J ends were trimmed by 7 bases and 2 bases, with 12 bases remaining between them. Germline CDR1 is MDHEN and CDR2 is SYDVKM. CDR3 DNA: TGTGCCAGCAACGGTGATAACCCCTACGAGCAGTACTTC. The encoded protein is CASNGDNPYEQYF. The full variable domain, its missing parts supplied by reference TRBV28 and TRBJ2-7, is DVKVTQSSRYLVKRTGEKVFLECVQDMDHENMFWYRQDPGLGLRLIYFSYDVKMKEKGDIPEGYSVSREKKERFSLILESASTNQTSMYLCASNGDNPYEQYFGPGTRLTVT.

The chain uses TRBV10-3 and TRBJ1-3, with 8 positions matching TRBD1. Germline loops: CDR1 ENHRY, CDR2 SYGVKD. CDR3 length equals 15 residues. V lost 6 bases, J lost 4 bases, and 8 bases stayed unmatched. The CDR3 coding sequence is TGTGCCATCAGATATACAGGGGGTCCCGGAAACACCATATATTTT. Protein: CAIRYTGGPGNTIYF.

CDR3 DNA sequence: TGTGCCAGCAGACTAGGGACTACCTACTACGAGCAGTACTTC. Protein: CASRLGTTYYEQYF. The chain carries TRBV7-2 and TRBJ2-7, with 7 bases aligning to TRBD2. The trim removed 6 bases at V and 3 bases at J, leaving 8 bases unmatched. Germline assignment: CDR1 SGHTA and CDR2 FQGNSA. The CDR3 is made up of 14 amino acids.

The chain combines TRBV28 with TRBJ2-4, with 9 nucleotides matching TRBD1. V was pared by 4 bases and J by 0 bases, with 19 bases of the junction left unmatched. Per germline, CDR1 MDHEN and CDR2 SYDVKM. This CDR3 is built from 21 residues. In DNA, the CDR3 is TGTGCCAGCAGTTCCTATCGCGGGGGACAGGGCCCCGGATTAGCCAAAAACATTCAGTACTTC. Its protein is CASSSYRGGQGPGLAKNIQYF. Looking up the rest from reference TRBV28 and TRBJ2-4 gives the full variable domain: DVKVTQSSRYLVKRTGEKVFLECVQDMDHENMFWYRQDPGLGLRLIYFSYDVKMKEKGDIPEGYSVSREKKERFSLILESASTNQTSMYLCASSSYRGGQGPGLAKNIQYFGAGTRLSVL.

The chain couples TRBV29-1 to TRBJ2-3, with TRBD2 identical over 7 bases. V shed 5 bases and J 3 bases; nucleotides not matched to a gene: 5. Germline loops: CDR1 SQVTM, CDR2 ANQGSEA. This CDR3 contains 13 residues. The CDR3 DNA reads TGCAGCGTTTTGCGGGAGCTTACAGATACGCAGTATTTT. Its translation: CSVLRELTDTQYF.

This chain uses TRBV28 with TRBJ1-4; D may be TRBD1 (5 bases). V gave up 7 bases and J gave up 8 bases, with 11 bases separating them. Germline-derived CDR1 and CDR2 are MDHEN and SYDVKM. This CDR3 is 12 amino acids long. In DNA form, the CDR3 reads TGTGCCAGCACCCTACGGGGGGAAAAACTGTTTTTT. This gives the protein CASTLRGEKLFF.

V usage is TRBV29-1 and J usage is TRBJ2-7; the D is unclear. The germline V gene has CDR1 SQVTM and CDR2 ANQGSEA. CDR3 length: 13 amino acids. Between the trimmed V and J ends, which lost 8 bases and 4 bases, there was a span of 18 bases. CDR3 sequence: CSFSPSHGYEQYF. The CDR3 DNA follows: TGCAGCTTTAGCCCTTCCCATGGGTACGAGCAGTACTTC.

The genes are TRBV7-3 and TRBJ1-1, with 9 bases identical to TRBD1. The V segment lost 3 bases and the J segment 6 bases; nucleotides outside the gene matches: 5. Germline CDR1 and CDR2: SGHTA and FQGTGA. This CDR3 is built from 14 residues. The DNA of the CDR3 is TGTGCCAGCAGCTTTACAGGGGGCAGCTCTGAAGCTTTCTTT. This gives the protein CASSFTGGSSEAFF.

The chain has TRBV5-6 and TRBJ2-1, with TRBD2 identical over 7 bases. Germline V CDR1 and CDR2: SGHDT, YYEEEE. V shed 3 bases and J 10 bases; nucleotides not matched to a gene: 16. There are 16 residues in the CDR3. The CDR3 reads CASSSEGTTPRWEQFF. CDR3 in DNA: TGTGCCAGCAGCTCCGAAGGGACTACCCCGAGGTGGGAGCAGTTCTTC.